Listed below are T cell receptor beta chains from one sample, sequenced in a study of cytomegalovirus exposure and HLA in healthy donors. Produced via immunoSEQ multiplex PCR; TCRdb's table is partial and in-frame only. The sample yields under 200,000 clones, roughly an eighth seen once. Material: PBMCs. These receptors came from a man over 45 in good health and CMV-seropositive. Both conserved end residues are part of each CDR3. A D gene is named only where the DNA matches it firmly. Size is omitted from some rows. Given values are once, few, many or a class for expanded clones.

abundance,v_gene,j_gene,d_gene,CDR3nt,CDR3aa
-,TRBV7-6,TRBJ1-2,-,TGTGCCAGCAGCGCGACAGGCCCCGGGGGCTACACCTTC,CASSATGPGGYTF
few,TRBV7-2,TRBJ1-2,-,TGTGCCAGCAGCTTAATACAGGGAAATGGCTACACCTTC,CASSLIQGNGYTF
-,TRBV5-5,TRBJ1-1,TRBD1,TGTGCCAGCAGCTTGACGGACAGGTGGGCCTCTGAAGCTTTCTTT,CASSLTDRWASEAFF
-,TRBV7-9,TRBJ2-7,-,TGTGCCAGCAGCTCCCCCCCACGCCGGGAGCAGTACTTC,CASSSPPRREQYF
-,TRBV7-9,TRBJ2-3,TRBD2,TGTGCCAGCAGCCCAAGCGGGGGCACAGATACGCAGTATTTT,CASSPSGGTDTQYF
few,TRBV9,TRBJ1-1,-,TGTGCCAGCAGCGTACAGGGATACACTGAAGCTTTCTTT,CASSVQGYTEAFF
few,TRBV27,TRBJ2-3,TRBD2,TGTGCCAGCACCCGGGGGGGGCGGGGTACGCAGTATTTT,CASTRGGRGTQYF
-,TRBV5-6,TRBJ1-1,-,TGTGCCAGCAGCCCCGCAGAGGGTCGGAACACTGAAGCTTTCTTT,CASSPAEGRNTEAFF
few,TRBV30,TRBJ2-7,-,TGTGCCTGGGGCCCGGGGATGTACGAGCAGTACTTC,CAWGPGMYEQYF
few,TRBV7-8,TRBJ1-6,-,TGTGCCACCAGCCCGAGCTCCTATAATTCACCCCTCCACTTT,CATSPSSYNSPLHF
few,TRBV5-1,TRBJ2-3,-,TGCGCCAGCAGCTTGCTTTTGGGCAGCACAGATACGCAGTATTTT,CASSLLLGSTDTQYF
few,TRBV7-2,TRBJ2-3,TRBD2,TGTGCCAGCAGCCGAGCGGGGCAGCGCACAGATACGCAGTATTTT,CASSRAGQRTDTQYF
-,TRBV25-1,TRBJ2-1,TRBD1,TGTGCCAGCAGTGAATCCGGACAGGCGTACAATGAGCAGTTCTTC,CASSESGQAYNEQFF
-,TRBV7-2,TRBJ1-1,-,TGTGCCAGCAGCCTCGGGAGGAACACTGAAGCTTTCTTT,CASSLGRNTEAFF
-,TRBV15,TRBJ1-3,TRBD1,TGTGCCACCAGCAGAGTGATTAGGGACAGGGTCGGAAACACCATATATTTT,CATSRVIRDRVGNTIYF
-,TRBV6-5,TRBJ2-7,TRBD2,TGTGCCAGCAGTCTTAGCGGGGGAAACTCCTACGAGCAGTACTTC,CASSLSGGNSYEQYF
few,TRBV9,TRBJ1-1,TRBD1,TGTGCCAGCAGCCAGGGACAGATGAACACTGAAGCTTTCTTT,CASSQGQMNTEAFF
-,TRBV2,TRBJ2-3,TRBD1,TGTGCCAGCAGGCAGGGGACAGGATCAGATACGCAGTATTTT,CASRQGTGSDTQYF
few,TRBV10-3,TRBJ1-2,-,TGTGCCATCAGTGATCACACCTATGGCTACACCTTC,CAISDHTYGYTF
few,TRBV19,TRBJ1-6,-,TGTGCCAGTAGTTCCACCGGGGGAGGAAATTCACCCCTCCACTTT,CASSSTGGGNSPLHF
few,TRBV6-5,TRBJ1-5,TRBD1,TGTGCCAGCAGTTACGCTCCGCCAGGGGGACAGCCCCAGCATTTT,CASSYAPPGGQPQHF
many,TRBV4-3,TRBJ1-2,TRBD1,TGCGCCAGCAGCCGACTCAGGGACAGCCGGAATATCGATGGCTACACCTTC,CASSRLRDSRNIDGYTF
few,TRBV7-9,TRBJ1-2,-,TGTGCCAGCAGCTTAGGTAGTGGCTATGGCTACACCTTC,CASSLGSGYGYTF
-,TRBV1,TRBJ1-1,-,TGCACCAGCAGCCCCAGGGGGACCAGGACTGAAGCTTTCTTT,CTSSPRGTRTEAFF
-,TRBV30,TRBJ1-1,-,TGTGCCTGGGGACACATGAACACTGAAGCTTTCTTT,CAWGHMNTEAFF
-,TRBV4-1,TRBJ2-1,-,TGCGCCAGCAGCCTGGGAGAGCCGACCTACAATGAGCAGTTCTTC,CASSLGEPTYNEQFF
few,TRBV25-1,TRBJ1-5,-,TGTGCCAGCAGTTTAGGACAGAGCAATCAGCCCCAGCATTTT,CASSLGQSNQPQHF
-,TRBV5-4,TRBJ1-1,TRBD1,TGTGCCAGCAGCAGAAGACAGGGAAGTTTTTATGGGCCCTGGGCTTTCTTT,CASSRRQGSFYGPWAFF
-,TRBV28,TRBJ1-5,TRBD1,TGTGCCAGCAGTCCACTCGGACAGGGCAATCAGCCCCAGCATTTT,CASSPLGQGNQPQHF
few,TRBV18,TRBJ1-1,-,TGTGCCAGCTCAGGGGGGGTGAACACTGAAGCTTTCTTT,CASSGGVNTEAFF
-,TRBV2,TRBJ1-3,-,TGTGCCAGCAGTGAAAGGGGCTCTGGAAACACCATATATTTT,CASSERGSGNTIYF
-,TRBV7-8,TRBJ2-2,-,TGTGCCAGCAGTCTAGAGGGCCTAGACTTTGCGAACACCGGGGAGCTGTTTTTT,CASSLEGLDFANTGELFF
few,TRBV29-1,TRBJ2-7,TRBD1,TGCAGCGTTGGACAGGGGGTTAGCTCCTACGAGCAGTACTTC,CSVGQGVSSYEQYF
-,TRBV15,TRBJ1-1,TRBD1,TGTGCCACCAGCCAGGGGGCGTCCCGGCCCACTGAAGCTTTCTTT,CATSQGASRPTEAFF
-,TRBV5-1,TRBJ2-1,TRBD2,TGCGCCAGCAGCTTGCTAGCGGGGGCCTCCTACAATGAGCAGTTCTTC,CASSLLAGASYNEQFF
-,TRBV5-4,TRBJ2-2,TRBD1,TGTGCCAGCAGCTGGTGGGACAGGGGGAACACCGGGGAGCTGTTTTTT,CASSWWDRGNTGELFF
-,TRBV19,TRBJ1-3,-,TGTGCCAGTAACTACCCAATCTTTGGAAACACCATATATTTT,CASNYPIFGNTIYF
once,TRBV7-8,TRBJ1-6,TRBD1,TGTGCCAGCAGCTTAACAGGGGGGCTCTCCAATTCACCCCTCCACTTT,CASSLTGGLSNSPLHF
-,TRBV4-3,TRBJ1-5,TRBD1,TGCGCCAGCAGCCAGAACAGGGGACCTCAGCCCCAGCATTTT,CASSQNRGPQPQHF
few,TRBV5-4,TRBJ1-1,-,TGTGCCAGCAGCTTACCAGGGGCGAACACTGAAGCTTTCTTT,CASSLPGANTEAFF
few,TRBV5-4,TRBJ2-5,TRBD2,TGTGCCAGCAGCTTGGCGCCCGGGGGGGCTGGGGAGACCCAGTACTTC,CASSLAPGGAGETQYF
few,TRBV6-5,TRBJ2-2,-,TGTGCCAGCAGTTACTTTCCAGGTTCCGGGGAGCTGTTTTTT,CASSYFPGSGELFF
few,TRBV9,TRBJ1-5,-,TGTGCCAGCAACACAGGGTTGAGCAATCAGCCCCAGCATTTT,CASNTGLSNQPQHF
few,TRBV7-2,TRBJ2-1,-,TGTGCCCTCACCGCGGGGGAGGGGGTCGGGGAGCAGTTCTTC,CALTAGEGVGEQFF
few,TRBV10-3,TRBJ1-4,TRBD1,TGTGCCATCGGAACAGGGGCAAATGAAAAACTGTTTTTT,CAIGTGANEKLFF
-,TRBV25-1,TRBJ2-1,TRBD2,TGTGCCAGCGGGGGGAAAGCGGGGGGCCCCTACAATGAGCAGTTCTTC,CASGGKAGGPYNEQFF
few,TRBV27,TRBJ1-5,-,TGTGCCAGCAGTTCCGACAGTGGCTTAGCCCAGCATTTT,CASSSDSGLAQHF
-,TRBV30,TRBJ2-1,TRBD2,TGTGCCTTTCAGACTAGCGGCTACAATGAGCAGTTCTTC,CAFQTSGYNEQFF
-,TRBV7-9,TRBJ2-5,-,TGTGCCAGCAGTTCTCACTGGGAGACCCAGTACTTC,CASSSHWETQYF
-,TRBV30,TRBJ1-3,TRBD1,TGTGCCTGGTTCGACAGGGTTGGAAACACCATATATTTT,CAWFDRVGNTIYF
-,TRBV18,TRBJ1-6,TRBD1,TGTGCCAGCTCAAGGGACAGGGGGAATTCACCCCTCCACTTT,CASSRDRGNSPLHF
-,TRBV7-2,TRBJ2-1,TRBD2,TGTGCCTCCGGACTAGCTCTCAGTGAGCAGTTCTTC,CASGLALSEQFF
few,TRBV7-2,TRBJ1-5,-,TGTGCCAGCAGCTTAAAAGGGAGTAGCAATCAGCCCCAGCATTTT,CASSLKGSSNQPQHF
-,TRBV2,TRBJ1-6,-,TGTGCCAGCAGTGGGGCCCTACGTTCACCCCTCCACTTT,CASSGALRSPLHF
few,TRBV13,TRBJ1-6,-,TGTGCCAGCAGCCCCCGGGATTCAAAGACCCTCCACTTT,CASSPRDSKTLHF
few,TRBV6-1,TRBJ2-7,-,TGTGCCAGCAGCCCCTTGACTAGGACGGCCTACGAGCAGTACTTC,CASSPLTRTAYEQYF
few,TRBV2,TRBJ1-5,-,TGTGCCAGCAGTGAAGTAGAGAATCAGCCCCAGCATTTT,CASSEVENQPQHF
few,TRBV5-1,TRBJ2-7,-,TGCGCCAGCAGCTTGAGGGACACCTACGAGCAGTACTTC,CASSLRDTYEQYF
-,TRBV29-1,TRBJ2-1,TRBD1,TGCAGCATCGCCGGGACAGGGGGCGCGGCCTACAATGAGCAGTTCTTC,CSIAGTGGAAYNEQFF